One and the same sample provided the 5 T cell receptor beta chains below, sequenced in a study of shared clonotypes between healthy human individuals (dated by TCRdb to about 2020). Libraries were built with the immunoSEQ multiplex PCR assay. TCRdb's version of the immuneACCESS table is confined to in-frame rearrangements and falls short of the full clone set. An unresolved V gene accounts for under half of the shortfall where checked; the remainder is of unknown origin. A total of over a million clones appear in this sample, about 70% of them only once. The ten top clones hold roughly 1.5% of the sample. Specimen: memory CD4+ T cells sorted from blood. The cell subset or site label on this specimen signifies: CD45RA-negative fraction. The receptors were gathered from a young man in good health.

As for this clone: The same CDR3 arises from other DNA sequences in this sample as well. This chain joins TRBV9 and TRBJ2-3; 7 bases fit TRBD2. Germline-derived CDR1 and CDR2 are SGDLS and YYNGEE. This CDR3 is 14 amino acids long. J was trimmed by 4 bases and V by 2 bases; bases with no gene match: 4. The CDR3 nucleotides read TGTGCCAGCAGCGTTGGGAGGGACTCAGATACGCAGTATTTT. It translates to CASSVGRDSDTQYF.

The CDR3 sequence is CASSLGQAGYHEQYF. The CDR3 nucleotides are TGTGCCAGCAGCTTAGGACAGGCGGGGTACCACGAGCAGTACTTC. The rearrangement links TRBV7-9 to TRBJ2-7, with D tentatively TRBD1 or TRBD2 (6 bases each). Germline CDR1 SEHNR, CDR2 FQNEAQ (reference sequence). The CDR3 runs to 15 residues. Trimming took 1 base from V and 5 from J, leaving 15 bases between them.

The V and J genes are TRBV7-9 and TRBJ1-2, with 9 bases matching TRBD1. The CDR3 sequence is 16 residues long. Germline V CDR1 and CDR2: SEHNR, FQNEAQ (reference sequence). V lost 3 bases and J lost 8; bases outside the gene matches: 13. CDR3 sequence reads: CASSFMAGQGLGGYTF. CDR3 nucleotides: TGTGCCAGCAGCTTCATGGCGGGACAGGGCTTAGGAGGCTACACCTTC.

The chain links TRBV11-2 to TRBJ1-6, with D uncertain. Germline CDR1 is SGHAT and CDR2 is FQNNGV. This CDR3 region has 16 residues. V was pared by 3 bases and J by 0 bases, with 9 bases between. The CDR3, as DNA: TGTGCCAGCAGCTTGGCCAGAGGCTCCTATAATTCACCCCTCCACTTT. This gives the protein CASSLARGSYNSPLHF.

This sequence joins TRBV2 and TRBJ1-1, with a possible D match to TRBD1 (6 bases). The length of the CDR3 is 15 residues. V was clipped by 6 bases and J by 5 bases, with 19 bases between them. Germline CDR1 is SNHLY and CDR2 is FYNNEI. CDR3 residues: CASRPTGLEGTEAFF. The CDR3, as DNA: TGTGCCAGCAGACCAACAGGGCTCGAAGGGACTGAAGCTTTCTTT.